The 12 T cell receptor beta chains in this list originate from one sample, sequenced in a study of response to subunit inactivated influenza vaccine. Via MiXCR, TCRdb re-called the RT-PCR reads, giving one row per CDR3 protein. Found here are around 250,000 distinct CDR3 sequences, 12% of them singletons; the top ten hold 7.5% to 10%. The sequencing here drew on non-naive T cells sorted from PBMCs, taken less than 15 days before vaccination. These receptors originate from a man in his fifties who received an inactivated influenza vaccine.

This clonotype has a handful of counts. J is TRBJ2-1 and V is TRBV28, with a tentative D call TRBD2 (5 bases). Between the trimmed V and J ends, which lost 2 bases and 10 bases, there was a span of 12 bases. Germline V gene sequence: CDR1 MDHEN, CDR2 SYDVKM. The CDR3 extends over 13 amino acids. The CDR3 sequence is CASSLLRVGEQFF. CDR3 DNA sequence: TGTGCCAGCAGTTTACTGAGGGTCGGGGAGCAGTTCTTC.

Only a few counts were recorded for this clonotype. This chain joins TRBV20-1 and TRBJ1-2; D is unclear. Trimming took 6 bases from V and 2 from J, leaving 10 bases between them. The CDR3 loop spans 12 amino acids. Germline-derived CDR1 and CDR2 are DFQATT and SNEGSKA (reference sequence). The CDR3 bases are TGCAGTGCGCATGGACGGAACTATGGCTACACCTTC. Amino acid sequence: CSAHGRNYGYTF.

This clonotype was found many times. This rearrangement joins TRBV7-9 to TRBJ2-7, with D perhaps TRBD1 (5 bases). The ends were cut back, 0 bases at V and 6 bases at J, with 18 bases in the middle. This CDR3 has 16 amino acids. Looked up from germline, CDR1 is SEHNR and CDR2 is FQNEAQ (reference sequence). The CDR3 coding sequence is TGTGCCAGCAGCTTAGCGTTTAACAGTGACAGTAGCGAGCAGTACTTC. Encoded protein: CASSLAFNSDSSEQYF.

The chain carries TRBV11-1 and TRBJ2-7; 7 nucleotides match TRBD1. CDR3 size: 18 residues. V dropped 2 bases and J dropped 2; count of bases not matched to a gene: 15. The germline V gene encodes CDR1 SGHAT and CDR2 FQDESV (reference sequence). The CDR3 DNA reads as TGTGCCAGCAGCTTAATGGGTGTTAAGTTCGACAGGGCCTACGAGCAGTACTTC. Its translation is CASSLMGVKFDRAYEQYF.

This clonotype was recorded a few times. The chain has TRBV7-8 and TRBJ2-1, with TRBD2 matching 9 bases. Trimming took 7 bases from V and 4 from J; bases not matched to a gene: 5. The length of the CDR3 is 14 residues. Germline CDR1 and CDR2: SGHVS and FQNEAQ. The CDR3 is CASNPAGGYNEQFF. Here the CDR3 DNA reads TGTGCCAGCAATCCAGCGGGAGGTTACAATGAGCAGTTCTTC.

This clonotype showed up just a few times. This rearrangement joins TRBV3-1 to TRBJ2-5; a possible D gene is TRBD2 (6 bases). The CDR3 covers 16 residues. V was cut by 0 bases and J by 5 bases, with 16 bases left in between. Germline CDR1 LGHDT, CDR2 YNNKEL (reference sequence). The CDR3 here is CASSQDPMGGYETQYF. The DNA for the CDR3 is TGTGCCAGCAGCCAAGATCCGATGGGGGGTTACGAGACCCAGTACTTC.

This clonotype was seen more than once but under ten times. This rearrangement joins TRBV7-2 to TRBJ2-5; D ambiguous. The germline V gene has CDR1 SGHTA and CDR2 FQGNSA. The V end was cut by 1 base, the J end by 5 bases, with 11 bases between. This CDR3 has 14 residues. The CDR3 region has the DNA TGTGCCAGCAGCTTAGATAGGCGGTCCGAGACCCAGTACTTC. This sequence encodes CASSLDRRSETQYF.

There are many counts of this clonotype. The chain joins TRBV12-3 or TRBV12-4 to TRBJ2-1, with D hard to call. The length of the CDR3 is 14 residues. V was trimmed by 7 bases and J by 6 bases, leaving 16 bases between them. The CDR3 DNA is TGTGCCAGCACGCCCTCACACTTGACCAATGAGCAGTTCTTC. Its translation: CASTPSHLTNEQFF.

This clonotype has a count of ten or more. V gene TRBV7-2 combines with J gene TRBJ2-7; D remains unclear. CDR1 and CDR2 from the germline V gene are SGHTA and FQGNSA. V lost 5 bases and J 4 bases, leaving 15 bases between the germline ends. This CDR3 contains 14 residues. The CDR3 sequence is CASSQGIRRYEQYF. DNA of the CDR3: TGTGCCAGCAGCCAAGGGATCAGAAGGTACGAGCAGTACTTC.

This clonotype has a handful of counts. The V call is TRBV11-2, the J call TRBJ1-4; 9 positions agree with TRBD1. There are 15 residues in the CDR3. Germline lookup yields CDR1 SGHAT and CDR2 FQNNGV. J was trimmed by 12 bases and V by 0 bases; bases with no gene match: 8. The CDR3 loop is CASSLDGTGGMELFF. The CDR3 DNA reads TGTGCCAGCAGCTTAGATGGTACAGGGGGCATGGAACTGTTTTTT.

The table lists this clonotype with a few counts. The gene calls are TRBV29-1 and TRBJ2-2, with 7 bases fitting TRBD2. The length of the CDR3 is 15 residues. The J segment lost 0 bases and the V segment lost 5 bases, leaving 6 bases of the junction unmatched. The V gene's germline CDR1 is SQVTM and CDR2 ANQGSEA. CDR3 protein: CSVQSGIANTGELFF. CDR3 sequence (DNA): TGCAGCGTTCAAAGCGGGATAGCGAACACCGGGGAGCTGTTTTTT.

The chain couples TRBV11-2 to TRBJ2-1, with unresolved D. CDR1 SGHAT and CDR2 FQNNGV come from the germline V gene. The CDR3 covers 16 residues. V was cut by 6 bases and J by 12 bases, with 27 bases left in between. CDR3 protein: CASSKGPIWGFSGQFF. The CDR3 region has the DNA TGTGCCAGCAGTAAGGGTCCGATTTGGGGTTTTAGTGGGCAGTTCTTC. Complete variable domain (other parts from reference TRBV11-2 and TRBJ2-1): EAGVAQSPRYKIIEKRQSVAFWCNPISGHATLYWYQQILGQGPKLLIQFQNNGVVDDSQLPKDRFSAERLKGVDSTLKIQPAKLEDSAVYLCASSKGPIWGFSGQFFGPGTRLTVL.